These 32 T cell receptor beta chains came from one sample sequenced in a study of shared clonotypes between healthy human individuals. Sequenced by immunoSEQ multiplex PCR; TCRdb stores in-frame clones only, minus some. Here the sample spans around 750,000 clones, around 74% being singletons. The sequencing input was memory CD4+ T cells sorted from blood. Subset of the sample: CD45RA-negative fraction. Every receptor here comes from a woman aged 25-40 years in good health.

The chain is built from TRBV7-9 and TRBJ2-3; 7 bases align to TRBD1. Germline trimming cut 3 bases from V and 0 bases from J; bases unmatched to any gene: 15. CDR1 is SEHNR and CDR2 is FQNEAQ in the germline V gene (reference sequence). CDR3 size: 19 residues. The CDR3 DNA reads TGTGCCAGCAGCTTCGTTGGTGATTCGGGACAGATGAGCACAGATACGCAGTATTTT. This sequence encodes CASSFVGDSGQMSTDTQYF.

The CDR3 loop reads CASSQGGGLSADEQYF. The CDR3 nucleotides read TGCGCCAGCAGTCAAGGGGGGGGGCTATCAGCAGACGAGCAGTACTTC. V usage is TRBV23-1 and J usage is TRBJ2-7; perhaps TRBD2 as D (7 bases). TRBV23-1 is designated an ORF whose function remains uncertain. The V end was cut by 2 bases, the J end by 5 bases, with 19 bases between. The CDR3 is 16 residues long.

The V call is TRBV6-5, the J call TRBJ2-1; 9 positions agree with TRBD2. The CDR3 has 14 residues. Trimming removed 11 bases from V and 3 bases from J; junction bases left unmatched: 8. The germline V gene has CDR1 MNHEY and CDR2 SVGAGI. The DNA for the CDR3 is TGTGCCGCGCGGGTTAGCGGGAGCTACAATGAGCAGTTCTTC. Its translation is CAARVSGSYNEQFF.

Remarks on this clone: A far more abundant clone sits one base away, making this likely a read error. The chain employs TRBV5-1 and TRBJ1-5; 7 bases are shared with TRBD1. J was trimmed by 0 bases and V by 4 bases; bases with no gene match: 1. There are 14 residues in the CDR3. Germline CDR1 reads SGHRS; CDR2 reads YFSETQ. DNA of the CDR3: TGCGCCAGCAGCCGGGACAGTAGCAATCAGCCCCAGCATTTT. Translated: CASSRDSSNQPQHF.

The chain has TRBV6-4 and TRBJ2-1; no clear D. Germline V lookup: CDR1 MRHNA, CDR2 SNTAGT. The CDR3 has 12 amino acids. The V gene lost 0 bases and the J gene lost 7 bases, with 4 bases spanning the gap. The CDR3 coding sequence is TGTGCCAGCAGTGACTCGCAGAATGAGCAGTTCTTC. Amino acids: CASSDSQNEQFF.

This clone was seen a handful of times. Additional DNA sequences in this sample encode the identical CDR3. The chain is built from TRBV12-5 and TRBJ2-3; D is unresolved. Per the germline V gene, CDR1 is LGHNT and CDR2 is FRNRAP. V lost 1 base to trimming and J lost 3 bases, with 2 bases between them. The CDR3 sequence is 12 residues long. CDR3 bases: TGTGCTAGTGGTTTGGAAACAGATACGCAGTATTTT. The encoded protein is CASGLETDTQYF.

This clone is a singleton in its sample. The gene calls are TRBV19 and TRBJ2-5, with D unclear. The germline V gene encodes CDR1 LNHDA and CDR2 SQIVND (reference sequence). The CDR3 sequence is 14 residues long. The germline V and J ends were trimmed by 6 bases and 1 base, with 12 bases remaining between them. CDR3 in amino acids: CASRAGWTQETQYF. The CDR3 DNA reads as TGTGCCAGTAGGGCCGGGTGGACCCAAGAGACCCAGTACTTC.

The rearrangement joins TRBV4-1 to TRBJ2-1; 7 bases align to TRBD1. Germline CDR1 and CDR2: MGHRA and YSYEKL. This CDR3 has 16 amino acids. J gave up 2 bases and V 1 base, and 5 bases lay outside the gene matches. The DNA of the CDR3 is TGCGCCAGCAGCCAAGGGGCACAGGGGACCTACAATGAGCAGTTCTTC. This gives the protein CASSQGAQGTYNEQFF.

This sequence joins TRBV30 and TRBJ1-2, with D perhaps matching TRBD1 (5 bases). Deletions cut 6 bases from V and 3 bases from J, with 8 bases between. This CDR3 contains 11 residues. Germline V lookup: CDR1 GTSNPN, CDR2 SVGIG (reference sequence). Here the CDR3 DNA reads TGTGCCTGCGGACAATACTATGGCTACACCTTC. Amino acid sequence: CACGQYYGYTF.

The count of this clone is one. The chain links TRBV18 to TRBJ2-7; 7 bases match TRBD2. V shed 2 bases, J shed 7 bases, and the junction held 20 bases outside the gene matches. The V gene's germline CDR1 is KGHSH and CDR2 LQKENI. The length of the CDR3 is 18 residues. In nucleotides, the CDR3 is TGTGCCAGCTCACCATTCCCCCTCATTAGCGGGTCTAAGAGGGAGCAGTACTTC. The encoded protein is CASSPFPLISGSKREQYF. The whole variable domain, filled in from reference TRBV18 and TRBJ2-7, reads NAGVMQNPRHLVRRRGQEARLRCSPMKGHSHVYWYRQLPEEGLKFMVYLQKENIIDESGMPKERFSAEFPKEGPSILRIQQVVRGDSAAYFCASSPFPLISGSKREQYFGPGTRLTVT.

In its sample, this clone was seen once. In DNA, the CDR3 is TGTGCCACCAGCAGAGGGACTAGCGGGAGGGCATGGGAGCAGTACTTC. Amino acids: CATSRGTSGRAWEQYF. V gene TRBV15 combines with J gene TRBJ2-7; 15 bases are shared with TRBD2. Trimming took 1 base from V and 7 from J; bases not matched to a gene: 5. Germline CDR1 LNHNV, CDR2 YYDKDF (reference sequence). CDR3 length equals 16 residues.

This clone was seen once. The same CDR3 also results from other DNA sequences found in this sample. The rearrangement uses TRBV5-1 and TRBJ2-7, with D tentatively TRBD2 (6 bases). The V gene lost 0 bases and the J gene lost 2 bases, with 18 bases spanning the gap. The CDR3 totals 17 residues. Germline CDR1 reads SGHRS; CDR2 reads YFSETQ. The CDR3: CASSLALRLGGTYEQYF. The CDR3 DNA sequence: TGCGCCAGCAGCTTGGCCTTACGACTGGGAGGAACCTACGAGCAGTACTTC.

CDR3 sequence reads: CASSGQLMSGELFF. CDR3 DNA sequence: TGTGCCAGCAGTGGACAGCTAATGTCCGGGGAGCTGTTTTTT. The V and J genes are TRBV2 and TRBJ2-2; tentatively, D is TRBD1 (5 bases). CDR1 SNHLY and CDR2 FYNNEI come from the germline V gene. V shed 4 bases and J shed 6 bases, with 12 bases lying between them. The CDR3 sequence is 14 residues long. The full variable domain, completed using reference TRBV2 and TRBJ2-2, is EPEVTQTPSHQVTQMGQEVILRCVPISNHLYFYWYRQILGQKVEFLVSFYNNEISEKSEIFDDQFSVERPDGSNFTLKIRSTKLEDSAMYFCASSGQLMSGELFFGEGSRLTVL.

The CDR3 loop is CASSQDKGHKEGNIQYF. CDR3 DNA: TGTGCCAGCAGCCAGGATAAGGGACACAAAGAGGGGAACATTCAGTACTTC. The chain carries TRBV14 and TRBJ2-4; maybe TRBD1 (6 bases). The germline V and J ends were trimmed by 3 bases and 7 bases, with 22 bases remaining between them. Germline CDR1 is SGHDN and CDR2 is FVKESK. This CDR3 region has 17 residues. Full variable domain (rest looked up from reference TRBV14 and TRBJ2-4): EAGVTQFPSHSVIEKGQTVTLRCDPISGHDNLYWYRRVMGKEIKFLLHFVKESKQDESGMPNNRFLAERTGGTYSTLKVQPAELEDSGVYFCASSQDKGHKEGNIQYFGAGTRLSVL.

J is TRBJ2-7 and V is TRBV9; possible D gene TRBD2, 6 bases. The germline gives CDR1 SGDLS, CDR2 YYNGEE. The CDR3 length is 14 residues. Between the trimmed V and J ends, which lost 0 bases and 7 bases, there was a span of 14 bases. CDR3 sequence: CASSVEGGDREQYF. The CDR3 DNA is TGTGCCAGCAGCGTAGAAGGCGGGGATCGGGAGCAGTACTTC.

The rearrangement links TRBV18 to TRBJ1-1, with no clear D. The length of the CDR3 is 15 residues. In germline, CDR1 is KGHSH, CDR2 LQKENI. V lost 8 bases, J lost 1 base, and 17 bases lay in between. CDR3 DNA: TGTGCCAGCACACACGCGGGGAATAGGAACACTGAAGCTTTCTTT. Protein product: CASTHAGNRNTEAFF.

The rearrangement uses TRBV11-2 and TRBJ2-2; 8 nucleotides line up with TRBD2. The CDR3 contains 15 residues. Germline CDR1 reads SGHAT; CDR2 reads FQNNGV. Trimming cost V 3 bases and J 6 bases; bases outside gene matches: 6. CDR3 nucleotide sequence: TGTGCCAGCAGCTTCTCTCTAGCGGGCCCCGGGGAGCTGTTTTTT. It is translated as CASSFSLAGPGELFF. Variable domain in full (rest from reference TRBV11-2 and TRBJ2-2): EAGVAQSPRYKIIEKRQSVAFWCNPISGHATLYWYQQILGQGPKLLIQFQNNGVVDDSQLPKDRFSAERLKGVDSTLKIQPAKLEDSAVYLCASSFSLAGPGELFFGEGSRLTVL.

The chain carries TRBV14 and TRBJ1-2, with D hard to call. V lost 4 bases and J 4 bases, leaving 13 bases between the germline ends. This CDR3 spans 14 amino acids. The germline V gene encodes CDR1 SGHDN and CDR2 FVKESK. The CDR3 DNA sequence: TGTGCCAGCAGCCTATTGGGCAGCTCCTATGGCTACACCTTC. Translated, it gives CASSLLGSSYGYTF.

The rearrangement links TRBV13 to TRBJ1-1; 9 bases line up with TRBD1. Germline V lookup: CDR1 PRHDT, CDR2 FYEKMQ (reference sequence). The CDR3 loop spans 14 amino acids. After removal of 5 bases from V and 4 bases from J, the junction contained 5 bases not matched to a gene. CDR3 sequence (DNA): TGTGCCAGCAGCGGGACAGGGCTCTCCACTGAAGCTTTCTTT. This encodes CASSGTGLSTEAFF.

In the case of this clone: This specimen includes other DNA sequences encoding the same CDR3. This chain links TRBV18 with TRBJ2-5; D is unresolved. The CDR3 sequence is 14 residues long. V was clipped by 3 bases and J by 2 bases, with 10 bases between them. Germline assignment: CDR1 KGHSH and CDR2 LQKENI. CDR3 sequence: CASSPPTLQETQYF. In nucleotides, the CDR3 is TGTGCCAGCTCACCCCCGACACTTCAAGAGACCCAGTACTTC.

In its sample, this clone was seen a few times. The chain recombines TRBV28 with TRBJ1-4; the D gene is possibly TRBD1 (6 bases). Germline V lookup: CDR1 MDHEN, CDR2 SYDVKM. Trimming pared 4 bases from V and 4 bases from J, leaving 10 bases between. This CDR3 region has 14 residues. DNA for the CDR3: TGTGCCAGCAGTTGGACAGTCGGTAATGAAAAACTGTTTTTT. It yields the protein CASSWTVGNEKLFF. Together with reference TRBV28 and TRBJ1-4, the CDR3 gives the full variable domain: DVKVTQSSRYLVKRTGEKVFLECVQDMDHENMFWYRQDPGLGLRLIYFSYDVKMKEKGDIPEGYSVSREKKERFSLILESASTNQTSMYLCASSWTVGNEKLFFGSGTQLSVL.

V usage is TRBV18 and J usage is TRBJ2-7; D uncertain. Trimming took 2 bases from V and 2 from J, leaving 13 bases between them. This CDR3 is 15 amino acids long. The germline V gene encodes CDR1 KGHSH and CDR2 LQKENI. The CDR3 bases are TGTGCCAGCTCACCAGGTCACAAAACTACCTACGAGCAGTACTTC. It yields the protein CASSPGHKTTYEQYF. Full variable domain (outside the CDR3, taken from reference TRBV18 and TRBJ2-7): NAGVMQNPRHLVRRRGQEARLRCSPMKGHSHVYWYRQLPEEGLKFMVYLQKENIIDESGMPKERFSAEFPKEGPSILRIQQVVRGDSAAYFCASSPGHKTTYEQYFGPGTRLTVT.

CDR3 DNA: TGTGCCATCAGGGGGGACGGCGTCAATGAGCAGTTCTTC. Protein product: CAIRGDGVNEQFF. The J gene is TRBJ2-1, the V gene TRBV10-3; D tentatively fits TRBD1 or TRBD2 (5 bases each). Germline CDR1 reads ENHRY; CDR2 reads SYGVKD. V gave up 6 bases and J gave up 6 bases, with 12 bases separating them. The CDR3 is 13 residues long.

This clone was counted a few times. CDR3 nucleotides: TGTGCCAGCAGCCGACTAGCGGCCCGCACAGATACGCAGTATTTT. It codes for CASSRLAARTDTQYF. The V call is TRBV2, the J call TRBJ2-3; 9 bases fit TRBD2. Germline values: CDR1 SNHLY, CDR2 FYNNEI. The length of the CDR3 is 15 residues. Losses at the gene ends were 6 bases for V and 1 base for J; bases not matched to a gene: 5.

The chain links TRBV5-5 to TRBJ2-7; D perhaps matches TRBD2 (5 bases). This CDR3 region has 15 residues. Looked up from germline, CDR1 is SGHKS and CDR2 is YYEKEE (reference sequence). V was trimmed by 4 bases and J by 0 bases, leaving 14 bases between them. The CDR3 reads CASSRRHEGSYEQYF. The CDR3 DNA reads TGTGCCAGCAGCCGCCGACACGAGGGCTCCTACGAGCAGTACTTC. Using reference TRBV5-5 and TRBJ2-7 for the parts outside the CDR3, the full variable domain is DAGVTQSPTHLIKTRGQQVTLRCSPISGHKSVSWYQQVLGQGPQFIFQYYEKEERGRGNFPDRFSARQFPNYSSELNVNALLLGDSALYLCASSRRHEGSYEQYFGPGTRLTVT.

This clone was recorded only once. The V gene is TRBV15, the J gene TRBJ1-5; no reliable D call. The V gene lost 3 bases and the J gene lost 4 bases, with 22 bases spanning the gap. This CDR3 is built from 18 residues. The germline V gene encodes CDR1 LNHNV and CDR2 YYDKDF (reference sequence). The CDR3 reads CATSRDFMVGVGNQPQHF. CDR3 sequence (DNA): TGTGCCACCAGCAGGGACTTCATGGTCGGGGTTGGGAATCAGCCCCAGCATTTT. The full variable domain, its missing parts supplied by reference TRBV15 and TRBJ1-5, is DAMVIQNPRYQVTQFGKPVTLSCSQTLNHNVMYWYQQKSSQAPKLLFHYYDKDFNNEADTPDNFQSRRPNTSFCFLDIRSPGLGDTAMYLCATSRDFMVGVGNQPQHFGDGTRLSIL.

There are many counts of this clone. V usage is TRBV19 and J usage is TRBJ1-3; D call uncertain. This CDR3 spans 14 amino acids. CDR1 and CDR2 (germline): LNHDA, SQIVND (reference sequence). Trimming stripped 5 bases from V and 0 bases from J, with 8 bases between. As DNA, the CDR3 is TGTGCCAGTAGTGGAGCGAGCTCTGGAAACACCATATATTTT. Encoded protein: CASSGASSGNTIYF.

This rearrangement joins TRBV6-5 to TRBJ1-2; 7 positions match TRBD1. The CDR3 has 14 residues. Looked up from germline, CDR1 is MNHEY and CDR2 is SVGAGI. V dropped 7 bases and J dropped 4; count of bases not matched to a gene: 9. The CDR3 DNA reads TGTGCCAGCACCCTAGGACAGGTTGGCTATGGCTACACCTTC. This codes for CASTLGQVGYGYTF.

The chain couples TRBV5-1 to TRBJ1-1; weak D call: TRBD1 (6 bases). V was clipped by 4 bases and J by 0 bases, with 13 bases between them. The V gene's germline CDR1 is SGHRS and CDR2 YFSETQ. The CDR3 sequence is 15 residues long. The CDR3 DNA reads TGCGCCAGCAGCCAACAGGGTGCCCTGAACACTGAAGCTTTCTTT. Amino acid sequence: CASSQQGALNTEAFF.

With respect to this clone: The same CDR3 is also encoded by other DNA sequences in this sample. This CDR3 is CASSLGGTGIYEQYF. CDR3 DNA sequence: TGCGCCAGCAGCTTGGGTGGGACAGGGATCTACGAGCAGTACTTC. The chain employs TRBV5-1 and TRBJ2-7; 9 nucleotides line up with TRBD1. Trimming cost V 0 bases and J 3 bases; bases outside gene matches: 4. Germline V gene lookup returns CDR1 SGHRS and CDR2 YFSETQ. CDR3 length equals 15 residues.

This chain joins TRBV5-3 and TRBJ2-3; D unclear. TRBV5-3 counts as an open reading frame of uncertain function. Trimming cost V 4 bases and J 3 bases, with 15 bases left between them. There are 15 residues in the CDR3. This CDR3 is CARSPAVVRTDTQYF. Here the CDR3 DNA reads TGTGCCAGAAGCCCAGCTGTAGTGCGTACAGATACGCAGTATTTT.

The chain recombines TRBV4-1 with TRBJ1-3, with D hard to call. The V end was cut by 1 base, the J end by 3 bases, with 10 bases between. This CDR3 contains 15 residues. Looked up from germline, CDR1 is MGHRA and CDR2 is YSYEKL. CDR3 coding DNA: TGCGCCAGCAGCCAAGGGGATACGGTTGGAAACACCATATATTTT. Translated, it gives CASSQGDTVGNTIYF.